What follows are 25 T cell receptor beta chains derived from one specimen sequenced in a study of control samples from healthy donors and cancer patients (TCRdb year 2020). The library was built by means of the immunoSEQ multiplex PCR assay. TCRdb took this table from immuneACCESS and kept in-frame rearrangements with V and J called. Such tables lack part of the clones; where checked against another copy, unresolved V genes explain under half of the gap, and the rest is unexplained. The sample table contains approximately 160,000 clones; only one count was recorded for around 94% of them. In total, the top ten clones hold 1.3% to 1.5% of the sample. Sequencing input: blood. These receptors were collected from a woman aged 18-35 years in good health.

The rearrangement links TRBV18 to TRBJ2-5, with 9 nucleotides matching TRBD1. The CDR3 length is 15 residues. V was pared by 3 bases and J by 6 bases, with 8 bases of the junction left unmatched. The germline gives CDR1 KGHSH, CDR2 LQKENI. CDR3 amino acids: CASSPNTGGSKTQYF. The CDR3 DNA reads TGTGCCAGCTCACCGAATACAGGGGGCTCGAAGACCCAGTACTTC.

V gene TRBV14 combines with J gene TRBJ2-5; 11 positions match TRBD2. V shed 3 bases, J shed 2 bases, and the junction held 8 bases outside the gene matches. Germline values: CDR1 SGHDN, CDR2 FVKESK. The CDR3 runs to 17 residues. The CDR3 nucleotides are TGTGCCAGCAGCCAGATGGGACTAGCGGTGGCACAAGAGACCCAGTACTTC. Its protein product is CASSQMGLAVAQETQYF.

This clone was found once. The genes are TRBV7-2 and TRBJ1-6; possible D gene TRBD1, 5 bases. This CDR3 has 13 amino acids. CDR1 is SGHTA, CDR2 FQGNSA, per germline. The V gene lost 11 bases and the J gene lost 1 base, with 9 bases spanning the gap. DNA of the CDR3: TGTGCCTCGGGGGTGTCCTATAATTCACCCCTCCACTTT. It codes for CASGVSYNSPLHF.

The genes are TRBV24-1 and TRBJ2-1; 10 positions agree with TRBD1. V was pared by 4 bases and J by 6 bases, with 2 bases of the junction left unmatched. The CDR3 is 14 amino acids. Germline CDR1 reads KGHDR; CDR2 reads SFDVKD. The CDR3 nucleotides read TGTGCCACCAGTGACCGGACAGGGGGCAATGAGCAGTTCTTC. Translating it yields CATSDRTGGNEQFF.

J is TRBJ2-4 and V is TRBV7-2; 10 bases align to TRBD1. This CDR3 region has 16 residues. Unmatched junction bases numbered 19, after V lost 5 bases and J lost 15 bases. Germline loops: CDR1 SGHTA, CDR2 FQGNSA. CDR3 sequence reads: CASSTNPGQGISFSYF. CDR3 nucleotide sequence: TGTGCCAGCAGCACCAACCCGGGACAGGGGATCTCTTTTTCGTACTTC.

The rearrangement joins TRBV18 to TRBJ1-1; the D is unclear. This CDR3 comprises 13 residues. Germline V CDR1 and CDR2: KGHSH, LQKENI. V dropped 8 bases and J dropped 1 base, with 11 bases sitting between them. CDR3 in amino acids: CASRGDRNTEAFF. The CDR3 DNA follows: TGTGCCAGCCGTGGCGACCGGAACACTGAAGCTTTCTTT.

The chain recombines TRBV28 with TRBJ2-1, with 7 nucleotides matching TRBD2. Germline CDR1 MDHEN, CDR2 SYDVKM. The CDR3 runs to 12 residues. Trimming removed 1 base from V and 13 bases from J; junction bases left unmatched: 4. CDR3 DNA sequence: TGTGCCAGCAGTTTATCCCCGGGGGGTCAGTTCTTC. Amino acid sequence: CASSLSPGGQFF. Combining the CDR3 with reference TRBV28 and TRBJ2-1 gives the whole variable domain DVKVTQSSRYLVKRTGEKVFLECVQDMDHENMFWYRQDPGLGLRLIYFSYDVKMKEKGDIPEGYSVSREKKERFSLILESASTNQTSMYLCASSLSPGGQFFGPGTRLTVL.

The V and J genes are TRBV7-8 and TRBJ2-1; D uncertain. Germline V gene lookup returns CDR1 SGHVS and CDR2 FQNEAQ. V lost 0 bases and J lost 0, with 15 bases in between. The CDR3 sequence is 18 residues long. CDR3 sequence: CASSLAVLTPSSYNEQFF. In DNA form, the CDR3 reads TGTGCCAGCAGCTTAGCCGTCCTGACCCCTAGCTCCTACAATGAGCAGTTCTTC. Full variable domain (outside the CDR3, taken from reference TRBV7-8 and TRBJ2-1): GAGVSQSPRYKVAKRGQDVALRCDPISGHVSLFWYQQALGQGPEFLTYFQNEAQLDKSGLPSDRFFAERPEGSVSTLKIQRTQQEDSAVYLCASSLAVLTPSSYNEQFFGPGTRLTVL.

The DNA of the CDR3 is TGCGCCAGCAGCTCCGGAGATCTGAACACTGAAGCTTTCTTT. This translates into CASSSGDLNTEAFF. The chain combines TRBV5-1 with TRBJ1-1; no clear D. The CDR3 has 14 amino acids. Per germline, CDR1 SGHRS and CDR2 YFSETQ. Trimming shortened V by 3 bases and J by 0 bases, and 9 bases separated the two germline ends.

As to this clone: At one end the junction does not follow the germline gene, possibly because of a read error. The chain recombines TRBV10-2 with TRBJ1-5; no clear D gene. The CDR3 spans 12 residues. The V gene's germline CDR1 is WSHSY and CDR2 SAAADI. Here the CDR3 DNA reads TGTGCCAGCAGTGATTTAGGACAGCCCCAGCATTTT. It yields the protein CASSDLGQPQHF.

The chain uses TRBV28 and TRBJ1-1; no clear D gene. V was clipped by 7 bases and J by 1 base, with 10 bases between them. This CDR3 comprises 13 residues. From germline, CDR1 is MDHEN and CDR2 SYDVKM. The CDR3 region is CASTEVPNTEAFF. The CDR3, as DNA: TGTGCCAGCACCGAGGTCCCGAACACTGAAGCTTTCTTT.

The chain joins TRBV6-5 to TRBJ1-5; the match to TRBD1 covers 9 bases. With 5 bases clipped from V and 5 bases from J, the junction kept 7 bases outside the gene matches. The germline gives CDR1 MNHEY, CDR2 SVGAGI. The CDR3 loop spans 15 amino acids. The CDR3 loop reads CASSRDRETYQPQHF. The CDR3 nucleotides are TGTGCCAGCAGTAGGGACAGGGAGACCTATCAGCCCCAGCATTTT.

The chain couples TRBV5-1 to TRBJ1-1; D may be TRBD1 (5 bases). The CDR3 spans 13 residues. Per germline, CDR1 SGHRS and CDR2 YFSETQ. V lost 4 bases and J 5 bases, leaving 12 bases between the germline ends. CDR3 DNA: TGCGCCAGCAGCCTGACAGAGGGAACTGAAGCTTTCTTT. This translates into CASSLTEGTEAFF.

The CDR3 nucleotides are TGTGCCAGCAGTTCTAACTCGGGACTAGCGGTCTACAATGAGCAGTTCTTC. Protein sequence: CASSSNSGLAVYNEQFF. The gene calls are TRBV2 and TRBJ2-1; TRBD2 agrees at 11 bases. Germline values: CDR1 SNHLY, CDR2 FYNNEI. After removal of 5 bases from V and 3 bases from J, the junction contained 9 bases not matched to a gene. The CDR3 has 17 amino acids. Based on the CDR3 plus reference TRBV2 and TRBJ2-1, the full variable domain is EPEVTQTPSHQVTQMGQEVILRCVPISNHLYFYWYRQILGQKVEFLVSFYNNEISEKSEIFDDQFSVERPDGSNFTLKIRSTKLEDSAMYFCASSSNSGLAVYNEQFFGPGTRLTVL.

Comment on this clone: Germline is not matched at one junction end, which may reflect a read error. V gene TRBV12-3 or TRBV12-4 combines with J gene TRBJ1-5, with a weak D call TRBD1 (6 bases). The CDR3 loop spans 12 amino acids. The DNA for the CDR3 is TGTGCCAGCAGCCAGGGGCCCCAGCCTTGGCGTTTT. It yields the protein CASSQGPQPWRF.

The V gene is TRBV5-1, the J gene TRBJ2-7, with TRBD1 matching over 7 bases. The CDR3 sequence is 16 residues long. Germline loops: CDR1 SGHRS, CDR2 YFSETQ. V shed 3 bases, J shed 4 bases, and the junction held 13 bases outside the gene matches. This CDR3 is CASSSRQGSSVYEQYF. CDR3 sequence (DNA): TGCGCCAGCAGCTCAAGACAGGGCTCCTCTGTGTACGAGCAGTACTTC.

This clone was detected once. This rearrangement joins TRBV18 to TRBJ2-2; no reliable D call. The ends were cut back, 2 bases at V and 4 bases at J, with 8 bases in the middle. The CDR3 is made up of 14 amino acids. From germline, CDR1 is KGHSH and CDR2 LQKENI. CDR3 DNA sequence: TGTGCCAGCTCACCAGGAGACGTCACCGGGGAGCTGTTTTTT. This encodes CASSPGDVTGELFF.

The chain joins TRBV2 to TRBJ2-5; unclear D gene. V was cut by 1 base and J by 2 bases, with 11 bases left in between. CDR1 is SNHLY and CDR2 is FYNNEI in the germline V gene. The CDR3 runs to 15 residues. The CDR3 here is CASSEEALAQETQYF. CDR3 coding DNA: TGTGCCAGCAGTGAAGAGGCGCTCGCTCAAGAGACCCAGTACTTC.

This clone was counted once. This chain uses TRBV18 with TRBJ1-1; the D gene is possibly TRBD1 (5 bases). Trimming pared 6 bases from V and 1 base from J, leaving 27 bases between. Per germline, CDR1 KGHSH and CDR2 LQKENI. This CDR3 is built from 19 residues. DNA for the CDR3: TGTGCCAGCTCCTTCCTCCAGGAGGTATCTGGGGGTGAGAACACTGAAGCTTTCTTT. It translates to CASSFLQEVSGGENTEAFF.

This clone was found a few times. The junction differs from germline at one of its ends, possibly a read error. V gene TRBV28 combines with J gene TRBJ2-7; no firm D call. The CDR3 contains 12 residues. Germline V gives CDR1 MDHEN, CDR2 SYDVKM. The CDR3 DNA follows: TGTGCCAGCAGCACACTACAACTAACCGGGCTCTTC. Protein: CASSTLQLTGLF.

This clone was seen a few times. This chain connects TRBV7-2 to TRBJ2-3; no clear D gene. The CDR3 runs to 12 residues. Trimming cost V 2 bases and J 5 bases, with 5 bases left between them. CDR1 and CDR2 (germline): SGHTA, FQGNSA. The CDR3 region has the DNA TGTGCCAGCAGCTTAAGTCTAGATACGCAGTATTTT. It specifies CASSLSLDTQYF.

Note on this clone: Relative to the germline gene, one junction end is altered; a read error may explain this. V gene TRBV7-7 combines with J gene TRBJ2-3; D unresolved. This CDR3 region has 14 residues. From germline, CDR1 is SSHAT and CDR2 FNYEAQ (reference sequence). The CDR3: CASSSGRGTDTQYF. The CDR3 DNA follows: TGTGCTAGCAGCTCCGGACGCGGCACAGATACGCAGTATTTT.

Details on this clone: Other DNA sequences of this sample code for an identical CDR3. V gene TRBV7-9 combines with J gene TRBJ2-1, with TRBD2 as a possible D gene (5 bases). The germline gives CDR1 SEHNR, CDR2 FQNEAQ (reference sequence). The CDR3 consists of 15 residues. The V end lost 0 bases, the J end lost 1 base, and 7 bases lay between the germline ends. The CDR3 loop is CASSLAGSSYNEQFF. The CDR3 DNA reads TGTGCCAGCAGCTTAGCGGGGAGTTCCTACAATGAGCAGTTCTTC.

The chain joins TRBV11-2 to TRBJ2-1, with D unresolved. V lost 2 bases and J lost 0, with 11 bases in between. Germline lookup yields CDR1 SGHAT and CDR2 FQNNGV. The CDR3 has 16 residues. CDR3 bases: TGTGCCAGCAGCTTATTGGCGGAACGCTCCTACAATGAGCAGTTCTTC. Translated, it gives CASSLLAERSYNEQFF.

This sequence joins TRBV5-6 and TRBJ2-3, with TRBD2 matching 11 bases. V lost 1 base to trimming and J lost 8 bases; unmatched junction nucleotides: 9. The germline V gene has CDR1 SGHDT and CDR2 YYEEEE. This CDR3 has 16 residues. CDR3 DNA: TGTGCCAGCAGCTTGTTGGGGACTAGCGGTTCGGGTACGCAGTATTTT. It codes for CASSLLGTSGSGTQYF.